A selection of T cell receptor beta chains follows, all from one sample in a study of T cell repertoires in cytomegalovirus infection. TCRdb used MiXCR to reprocess the reads, holding one entry per CDR3 protein. Found here are 250,000 to 300,000 distinct CDR3 sequences, roughly 24% of them singletons; the top ten hold 14%. Sequencing input: PBMCs. Source of these receptors: a human donor in good health (CMV status not recorded). Some clones in this sample may be carry-over from other donors' samples. The CDR3 runs from the conserved cysteine through the conserved F or W. Each record gives: J gene, D gene, clone size, V gene, CDR3 protein, CDR3 DNA. The D gene is left open where the match is weak. Part of the rows lack a size; the others show once, few, many or a class for expanded clones.

TRBJ1-5 - - TRBV20-1 CSARTSLNQPQHF TGCAGTGCGCGGACAAGTCTTAATCAGCCCCAGCATTTT
TRBJ2-1 - - TRBV28 CASSLVGRNNEQFF TGTGCCAGCAGTTTAGTGGGACGGAACAATGAGCAGTTCTTC
TRBJ1-1 - - TRBV28 CASTSGDLNTEAFF TGTGCCAGCACCTCAGGGGACCTGAACACTGAAGCTTTCTTT
TRBJ2-7 - few TRBV19 CASSTDWGEQYF TGTGCCAGTAGTACCGACTGGGGAGAGCAGTACTTC
TRBJ2-2 - - TRBV15 CATSRTHRDTNTGELFF TGTGCCACCAGCAGAACTCACCGGGACACGAACACCGGGGAGCTGTTTTTT
TRBJ2-3 TRBD1 - TRBV11-1 CASSVGTEADTQYF TGTGCCAGCTCCGTGGGGACAGAGGCAGATACGCAGTATTTT
TRBJ2-5 - - TRBV20-1 CSDQGWDQETQYF TGCAGTGATCAGGGATGGGACCAAGAGACCCAGTACTTC
TRBJ2-7 - few TRBV2 CASSQGQGSFHEQYF TGTGCCAGCAGTCAGGGGCAGGGTTCGTTCCACGAGCAGTACTTC
TRBJ2-1 - - TRBV7-9 CASRPSSYNEQFF TGTGCCAGCCGTCCGAGCTCCTACAATGAGCAGTTCTTC
TRBJ2-1 TRBD2 many TRBV28 CASSLWSSGRALFNEQFF TGTGCCAGCAGTTTATGGAGTAGCGGGAGGGCCTTATTCAATGAGCAGTTCTTC
TRBJ1-6 - few TRBV7-6 CASSLDPGLSPLHF TGTGCCAGCAGCTTAGATCCAGGGCTCTCACCCCTCCACTTT
TRBJ2-2 - - TRBV6-6 CASSYSNPSSSMHTGELFF TGTGCCAGCAGTTACTCGAATCCATCGAGTTCCATGCACACCGGGGAGCTGTTTTTT
TRBJ2-2 - - TRBV28 CATTPPAGRTGELFF TGTGCCACCACACCCCCCGCAGGTCGAACCGGGGAGCTGTTTTTT
TRBJ2-1 - few TRBV12-3/TRBV12-4 CATSQAGYYNEQFF TGTGCCACCTCACAGGCGGGGTACTACAATGAGCAGTTCTTC
TRBJ2-3 - many TRBV7-2 CASSVPSTDTQYF TGTGCCAGCAGCGTCCCTAGCACAGATACGCAGTATTTT
TRBJ2-1 TRBD2 few TRBV7-8 CASSFFGRAGEQFF TGTGCCAGCAGCTTTTTCGGGAGGGCTGGTGAGCAGTTCTTC
TRBJ2-1 - few TRBV5-1 CASSLRIGGQNNEQFF TGCGCCAGCAGCTTGAGGATCGGGGGACAGAACAATGAGCAGTTCTTC
TRBJ2-3 - few TRBV7-6 CASSPSRHPGTDTQYF TGTGCCAGCAGCCCCTCGAGACACCCAGGCACAGATACGCAGTATTTT
TRBJ2-1 TRBD2 - TRBV10-1 CASSVAGGTYNEQFF TGCGCCAGCAGTGTAGCGGGAGGTACCTACAATGAGCAGTTCTTC
TRBJ1-6 - many TRBV7-9 CASSLDGFNSPLHF TGTGCCAGCAGCTTAGACGGCTTTAATTCACCCCTCCACTTT
TRBJ1-4 - - TRBV20-1 CSASRSTNEKLFF TGCAGTGCTAGCCGGTCCACTAATGAAAAACTGTTTTTT
TRBJ2-6 - - TRBV4-3 CASSQASASGAGANVLTF TGCGCCAGCAGCCAAGCGAGTGCGTCTGGGGCTGGGGCCAACGTCCTGACTTTC
TRBJ1-1 TRBD1 many TRBV7-2 CASSLEGRQGAQTEAFF TGTGCCAGCAGCTTAGAGGGTCGGCAGGGGGCGCAAACTGAAGCTTTCTTT
TRBJ2-1 - few TRBV12-3/TRBV12-4 CASIQWLAPGEQFF TGTGCCAGCATCCAATGGCTAGCACCCGGTGAGCAGTTCTTC
TRBJ2-5 TRBD2 few TRBV11-2 CASSLDAGLAGQETQYF TGTGCCAGCAGCTTAGATGCGGGACTAGCGGGGCAAGAGACCCAGTACTTC
TRBJ2-2 - many TRBV28 CATREDLHATGELFF TGTGCCACCCGCGAAGACTTGCACGCCACCGGGGAGCTGTTTTTT
TRBJ2-1 - few TRBV7-8 CASSNPVDNEQFF TGTGCCAGCAGCAACCCGGTAGACAATGAGCAGTTCTTC
TRBJ2-7 TRBD1 once TRBV14 CASSAFNQGAQYF TGTGCCAGCAGCGCTTTTAACCAGGGGGCGCAGTACTTC
TRBJ2-3 TRBD2 - TRBV7-2 CASSPSGRGDTQYF TGTGCCAGCAGCCCTAGCGGGAGGGGGGATACGCAGTATTTT
TRBJ2-3 - many TRBV6-5 CASSYGRLPNTDTQYF TGTGCCAGCAGTTACGGCCGACTCCCCAACACAGATACGCAGTATTTT
TRBJ2-2 TRBD1 many TRBV12-3/TRBV12-4 CASSIRGRGGELFF TGTGCCAGCAGCATCAGGGGGCGAGGCGGGGAGCTGTTTTTT
TRBJ1-1 - - TRBV29-1 CSVGWGLAEAFF TGCAGCGTTGGGTGGGGTCTGGCTGAAGCTTTCTTT
TRBJ1-2 - few TRBV19 CASSISGVLNYGYTF TGTGCCAGTAGTATCTCCGGGGTTCTCAACTATGGCTACACCTTC
TRBJ1-5 - few TRBV24-1 CATSQTVSSGILQPQHF TGTGCCACCAGTCAAACGGTCAGTTCTGGGATTTTGCAGCCCCAGCATTTT
TRBJ1-1 - - TRBV6-1 CASSYAGVTEAFF TGTGCCAGCAGTTATGCCGGGGTCACTGAAGCTTTCTTT
TRBJ2-3 TRBD2 - TRBV20-1 CSASTSDESTDTQYF TGCAGTGCCAGCACTAGCGATGAAAGCACAGATACGCAGTATTTT
TRBJ2-5 - few TRBV6-2/TRBV6-3 CASSYLRGQMQETQYF TGTGCCAGCAGTTACCTCCGAGGACAGATGCAAGAGACCCAGTACTTC
TRBJ2-1 TRBD2 few TRBV10-1 CASSESASGRDEQFF TGCGCCAGCAGTGAGTCGGCTAGCGGGAGGGATGAGCAGTTCTTC
TRBJ1-2 - - TRBV20-1 CSARGQFWGGGYTF TGCAGTGCTAGAGGGCAGTTCTGGGGTGGAGGCTACACCTTC
TRBJ2-7 TRBD1 few TRBV11-2 CASSLGRQGAFYEQYF TGTGCCAGCAGCCTAGGGAGACAGGGGGCGTTTTACGAGCAGTACTTC
TRBJ2-7 - few TRBV4-1 CASSQGGAGIEQYF TGCGCCAGCAGCCAAGGCGGGGCAGGGATCGAGCAGTACTTC
TRBJ2-3 - - TRBV28 CASRQGGADTQYF TGTGCCAGCAGACAGGGGGGGGCAGATACGCAGTATTTT
TRBJ1-4 - once TRBV29-1 CSAAYGDEKLFF TGCAGCGCGGCATACGGGGACGAAAAACTGTTTTTT
TRBJ1-4 - many TRBV28 CASSLEDRGLGEKLFF TGTGCCAGCAGTTTAGAGGATCGGGGGCTGGGTGAAAAACTGTTTTTT
TRBJ2-2 - - TRBV7-2 CASSLRLATGELFF TGTGCCAGCAGCTTAAGATTAGCCACCGGGGAGCTGTTTTTT